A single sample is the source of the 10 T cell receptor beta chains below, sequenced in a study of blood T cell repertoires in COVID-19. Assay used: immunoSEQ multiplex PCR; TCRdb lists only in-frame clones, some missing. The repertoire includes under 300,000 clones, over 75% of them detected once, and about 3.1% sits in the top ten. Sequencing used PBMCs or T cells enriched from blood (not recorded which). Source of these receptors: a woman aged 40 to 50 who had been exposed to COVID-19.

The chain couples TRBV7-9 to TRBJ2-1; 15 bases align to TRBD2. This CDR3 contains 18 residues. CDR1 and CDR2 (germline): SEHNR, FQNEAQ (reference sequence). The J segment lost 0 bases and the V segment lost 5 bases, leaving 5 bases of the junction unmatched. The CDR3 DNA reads TGTGCCAGCAGCCAATGGACTAGCGGGAGGGCCTCCTACAATGAGCAGTTCTTC. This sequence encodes CASSQWTSGRASYNEQFF.

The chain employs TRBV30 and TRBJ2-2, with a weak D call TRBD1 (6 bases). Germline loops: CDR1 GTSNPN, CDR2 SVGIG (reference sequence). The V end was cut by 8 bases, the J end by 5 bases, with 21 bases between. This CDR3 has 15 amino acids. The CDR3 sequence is CARTVLTGNTGELFF. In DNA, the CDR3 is TGTGCCCGGACGGTTTTGACAGGAAATACCGGGGAGCTGTTTTTT.

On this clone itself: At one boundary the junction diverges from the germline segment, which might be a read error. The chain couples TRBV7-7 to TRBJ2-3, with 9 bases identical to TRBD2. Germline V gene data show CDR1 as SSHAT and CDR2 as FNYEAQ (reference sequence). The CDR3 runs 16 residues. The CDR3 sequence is CASSLEASGKTDTQYF. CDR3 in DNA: TGTGCTAGCAGCTTAGAGGCTAGCGGGAAGACAGATACGCAGTATTTT.

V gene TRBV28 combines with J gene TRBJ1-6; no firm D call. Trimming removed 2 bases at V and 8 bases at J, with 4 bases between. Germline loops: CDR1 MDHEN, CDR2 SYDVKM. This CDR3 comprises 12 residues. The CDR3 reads CASSLLHSPLHF. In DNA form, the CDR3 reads TGTGCCAGCAGTTTACTACATTCACCCCTCCACTTT.

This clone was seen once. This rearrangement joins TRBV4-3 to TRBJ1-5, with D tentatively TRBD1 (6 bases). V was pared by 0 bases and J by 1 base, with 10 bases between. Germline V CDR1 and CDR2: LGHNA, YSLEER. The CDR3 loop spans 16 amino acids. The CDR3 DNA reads TGCGCCAGCAGCCAAGAACTGACAGGCAGCAATCAGCCCCAGCATTTT. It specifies CASSQELTGSNQPQHF.

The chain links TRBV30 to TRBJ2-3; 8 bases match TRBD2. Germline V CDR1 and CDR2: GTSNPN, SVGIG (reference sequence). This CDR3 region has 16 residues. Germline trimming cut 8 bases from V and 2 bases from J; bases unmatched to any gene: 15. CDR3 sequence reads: CAGLGRGARNTDTQYF. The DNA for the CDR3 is TGTGCCGGGCTGGGGCGGGGGGCTCGGAACACAGATACGCAGTATTTT. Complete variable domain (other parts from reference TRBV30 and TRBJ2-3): SQTIHQWPATLVQPVGSPLSLECTVEGTSNPNLYWYRQAAGRGLQLLFYSVGIGQISSEVPQNLSASRPQDRQFILSSKKLLLSDSGFYLCAGLGRGARNTDTQYFGPGTRLTVL.

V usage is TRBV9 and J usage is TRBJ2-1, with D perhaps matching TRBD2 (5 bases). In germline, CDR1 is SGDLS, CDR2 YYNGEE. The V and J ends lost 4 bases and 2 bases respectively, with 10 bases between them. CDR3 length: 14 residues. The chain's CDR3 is CASSTGYTYNEQFF. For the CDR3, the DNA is TGTGCCAGCAGCACGGGATACACCTACAATGAGCAGTTCTTC.

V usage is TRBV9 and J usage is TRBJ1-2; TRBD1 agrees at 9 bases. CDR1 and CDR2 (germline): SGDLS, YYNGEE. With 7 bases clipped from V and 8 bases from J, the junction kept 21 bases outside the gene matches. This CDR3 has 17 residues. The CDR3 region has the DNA TGTGCCAGCTCCTTAACCTTGGGGGGGACAGGGACTCGAGGCTACACCTTC. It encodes CASSLTLGGTGTRGYTF.

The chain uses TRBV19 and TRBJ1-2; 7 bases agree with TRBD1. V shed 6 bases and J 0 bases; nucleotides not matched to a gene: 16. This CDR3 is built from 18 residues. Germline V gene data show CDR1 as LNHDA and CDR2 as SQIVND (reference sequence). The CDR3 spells CASSLTASGTATNYGYTF. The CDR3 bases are TGTGCCAGTAGCTTAACGGCGTCCGGGACAGCCACTAACTATGGCTACACCTTC.

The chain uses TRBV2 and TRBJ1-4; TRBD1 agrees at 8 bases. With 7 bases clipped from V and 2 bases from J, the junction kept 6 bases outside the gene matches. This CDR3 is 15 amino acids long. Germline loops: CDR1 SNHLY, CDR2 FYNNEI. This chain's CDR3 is CASTEGTGTNEKLFF. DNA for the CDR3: TGTGCCAGCACCGAAGGGACAGGTACTAATGAAAAACTGTTTTTT.